The 28 T cell receptor beta chains listed next were all sequenced from one sample in a study of blood T cells in healthy people across ages. Primed by a sample-barcoded 5' primer and a J-beta primer mix, a second PCR proceeded for about 6 to 11 cycles. Using its own MiXCR run on the 5' RACE reads, TCRdb lists one record per CDR3 protein. In the table there are about 680,000 distinct CDR3 sequences, about half of which are singletons. The source material was blood. The source is a woman in her fifties or sixties in good health.

J is TRBJ2-7 and V is TRBV5-1; D is possibly TRBD1 (5 bases). Germline V gene lookup returns CDR1 SGHRS and CDR2 YFSETQ. The germline V and J ends were trimmed by 0 bases and 0 bases, with 10 bases remaining between them. The CDR3 has 15 residues. The CDR3 protein is CASSLVPGSSYEQYF. In nucleotides, the CDR3 is TGCGCCAGCAGCTTGGTTCCAGGGTCCTCCTACGAGCAGTACTTC.

CDR3: CAISGKLEGLGEQFF. The CDR3 coding sequence is TGTGCCATCAGTGGTAAACTAGAGGGCCTTGGGGAGCAGTTCTTC. The V and J genes are TRBV10-3 and TRBJ2-1, with a possible D match to TRBD2 (5 bases). The V gene's germline CDR1 is ENHRY and CDR2 SYGVKD. This CDR3 contains 15 residues. Between the trimmed V and J ends, which lost 4 bases and 10 bases, there was a span of 20 bases.

Concerning this clonotype itself: This sequence may be a read error, since a much larger clone differs from it by one base. The chain uses TRBV20-1 and TRBJ2-7, with 9 bases that match TRBD1. This CDR3 has 14 amino acids. V shed 4 bases and J 0 bases; nucleotides not matched to a gene: 4. The germline gives CDR1 DFQATT, CDR2 SNEGSKA (reference sequence). The CDR3 nucleotides read TGCAGTGCTATGGACAGGGGAAGCTCCTACGAGCAGTACTTC. Translating it yields CSAMDRGSSYEQYF.

This clonotype has just a few counts. The rearrangement links TRBV5-1 to TRBJ2-1; 13 bases align to TRBD2. The ends lost 4 bases at V and 5 bases at J; junction bases unmatched: 6. This CDR3 contains 16 residues. Per germline, CDR1 SGHRS and CDR2 YFSETQ. The CDR3 sequence is CASSRGGTSGNNEQFF. CDR3 DNA sequence: TGCGCCAGCAGCCGAGGAGGGACTAGCGGGAACAATGAGCAGTTCTTC.

This clonotype was counted a single time. The rearrangement links TRBV7-2 to TRBJ1-6, with D tentatively TRBD1 (5 bases). Trimming took off 3 bases at V and 8 bases at J, with 11 bases between the two ends. Germline assignment: CDR1 SGHTA and CDR2 FQGNSA. The CDR3 is made up of 14 amino acids. CDR3 sequence: CASSLGRMDSPLHF. The CDR3 DNA is TGTGCCAGCAGCTTGGGACGGATGGATTCACCCCTCCACTTT.

The chain carries TRBV24-1 and TRBJ2-2; TRBD1 is a possible D gene (6 bases). The length of the CDR3 is 17 residues. V was trimmed by 0 bases and J by 4 bases, leaving 14 bases between them. Germline lookup yields CDR1 KGHDR and CDR2 SFDVKD. The CDR3 DNA sequence: TGTGCCACCAGTGATTTGACCGCAAGGGGGATCACCGGGGAGCTGTTTTTT. Its protein is CATSDLTARGITGELFF.

CDR3 sequence reads: CASSILGGYSTDTQYF. CDR3 DNA: TGTGCCAGCAGCATACTAGGGGGATACAGCACAGATACGCAGTATTTT. The V and J genes are TRBV9 and TRBJ2-3; possibly TRBD1 for D (6 bases). Trimming left V 4 bases short and J 0 bases short, with 15 bases between. The CDR3 sequence is 16 residues long. Germline CDR1 SGDLS, CDR2 YYNGEE.

This CDR3 reads CASSDSPGAPLNSYNEQFF. The DNA for the CDR3 is TGTGCCAGCAGCGACTCCCCAGGGGCACCCTTAAACTCCTACAATGAGCAGTTCTTC. V gene TRBV7-9 combines with J gene TRBJ2-1; a possible D gene is TRBD1 (6 bases). Between the trimmed V and J ends, which lost 5 bases and 0 bases, there was a span of 23 bases. The CDR3 totals 19 residues. In germline, CDR1 is SEHNR, CDR2 FQNEAQ (reference sequence).

The chain joins TRBV28 to TRBJ2-3, with 10 bases fitting TRBD2. The CDR3 extends over 15 amino acids. Losses at the gene ends were 3 bases for V and 5 bases for J; bases not matched to a gene: 5. Germline CDR1 reads MDHEN; CDR2 reads SYDVKM. In DNA form, the CDR3 reads TGTGCCAGCAGTTTCAGCGGGAGGGCCCAAGATACGCAGTATTTT. Translation gives CASSFSGRAQDTQYF.

The CDR3 region has the DNA TGCAGCGTTGAACCTAGCGGGAGGCAAAACATTCAGTACTTC. Residues: CSVEPSGRQNIQYF. This sequence joins TRBV29-1 and TRBJ2-4; 11 nucleotides line up with TRBD2. CDR1 and CDR2 (germline): SQVTM, ANQGSEA. The CDR3 contains 14 residues. V dropped 2 bases and J dropped 5; count of bases not matched to a gene: 2.

Worth noting for this clonotype: One junction end does not reproduce the germline sequence, and a read error may be involved. The genes are TRBV2 and TRBJ1-1; a possible D gene is TRBD1 (6 bases). This CDR3 region has 14 residues. Germline CDR1 and CDR2: SNHLY and FYNNEI. The CDR3 nucleotides are TGTGCTAGCAGTGGTGGCAGGGGTAACACTGAAGCTTTCTTT. As protein: CASSGGRGNTEAFF.

This clonotype appeared once. V is TRBV4-2 and J is TRBJ1-6; D remains ambiguous. Germline CDR1 and CDR2: LGHNA and YNFKEQ. Trimming removed 1 base at V and 11 bases at J, with 24 bases between. The CDR3 consists of 18 residues. CDR3 in DNA: TGTGCCAGCAGCCAAGTCTTCCGGTCCGCACTGGCTTTTGCACCCCTCCACTTT. Its translation: CASSQVFRSALAFAPLHF.

This rearrangement joins TRBV2 to TRBJ1-5; D uncertain. This CDR3 comprises 14 residues. Deletions cut 3 bases from V and 1 base from J, with 7 bases between. In germline, CDR1 is SNHLY, CDR2 FYNNEI. CDR3 in DNA: TGTGCCAGCAGTGACTGGGAGAGCAATCAGCCCCAGCATTTT. It yields the protein CASSDWESNQPQHF.

CDR3: CASRWLGSPQETQYF. The DNA of the CDR3 is TGTGCCAGCAGGTGGTTGGGCAGCCCCCAAGAGACCCAGTACTTC. The rearrangement uses TRBV2 and TRBJ2-5; no reliable D call. Trimming left V 6 bases short and J 1 base short, with 15 bases between. The CDR3 is 15 residues long. Per germline, CDR1 SNHLY and CDR2 FYNNEI.

This clonotype was counted between two and nine times. The chain combines TRBV20-1 with TRBJ2-4; D gene uncertain. V lost 5 bases to trimming and J lost 3 bases, with 14 bases between them. CDR1 is DFQATT, CDR2 SNEGSKA, per germline (reference sequence). This CDR3 is 14 amino acids long. The CDR3 DNA sequence: TGCAGTGCTTTTGGGGTCCCCTACAAAAACATTCAGTACTTC. It translates to CSAFGVPYKNIQYF.

Ten or more counts support this clonotype. The chain couples TRBV10-3 to TRBJ2-1; D is undetermined. With 2 bases removed from V and 8 bases from J, the gap between germline ends came to 7 bases. Germline V CDR1 and CDR2: ENHRY, SYGVKD. The CDR3 has 12 amino acids. This CDR3 reads CAISEDSDEQFF. The CDR3 DNA is TGTGCCATCAGTGAGGATTCCGATGAGCAGTTCTTC.

The V call is TRBV2, the J call TRBJ1-3; D unclear. Looked up from germline, CDR1 is SNHLY and CDR2 is FYNNEI. V lost 5 bases and J lost 0, with 11 bases in between. The CDR3 is made up of 15 amino acids. The CDR3 loop reads CASSSSALSGNTIYF. The CDR3 bases are TGTGCCAGCAGTTCCTCGGCCCTCTCTGGAAACACCATATATTTT.

This rearrangement joins TRBV13 to TRBJ2-4, with 8 bases that match TRBD2. The J call may be in error: the DNA end matches TRBJ2-7 better. Germline values: CDR1 PRHDT, CDR2 FYEKMQ (reference sequence). This CDR3 spans 13 amino acids. In nucleotides, the CDR3 is TGTGCCAGCAACAAGGGACTAGAATACGAGCAGTACTTC. Translating gives CASNKGLEYEQYF.

The J gene is TRBJ2-7, the V gene TRBV21-1. TRBV21-1 is annotated as a pseudogene. The CDR3 consists of 11 residues. In DNA form, the CDR3 reads TGTGCCGGCAGCAGCGACGCCGAGCAGTACTTC. Protein sequence: CAGSSDAEQYF.

V gene TRBV10-3 combines with J gene TRBJ2-7, with D possibly matching TRBD2 (6 bases). The CDR3 is made up of 14 amino acids. The ends were cut back, 4 bases at V and 5 bases at J, with 15 bases in the middle. The germline V gene encodes CDR1 ENHRY and CDR2 SYGVKD. The CDR3 DNA reads as TGTGCCATCAGTGCGGGACTTGACGGGGACGAGCAGTACTTC. Amino acids: CAISAGLDGDEQYF.

This clonotype has just a few counts. This chain links TRBV25-1 with TRBJ2-7; 10 bases are shared with TRBD1. V lost 8 bases and J lost 4; bases outside the gene matches: 5. Germline lookup yields CDR1 MGHDK and CDR2 SYGVNS. The CDR3 length is 13 residues. CDR3 sequence: CASPRDRGYEQYF. The CDR3, as DNA: TGTGCCAGCCCCCGGGACAGGGGTTACGAGCAGTACTTC.

This clonotype was counted many times. The chain employs TRBV20-1 and TRBJ2-3, with D unresolved. Trimming removed 5 bases from V and 1 base from J, with 7 bases in between. Looked up from germline, CDR1 is DFQATT and CDR2 is SNEGSKA (reference sequence). CDR3 length: 12 residues. The CDR3 spells CSAAPRTDTQYF. The CDR3 DNA reads TGCAGTGCTGCCCCCCGCACAGATACGCAGTATTTT.

The table lists this clonotype with a few counts. The chain links TRBV2 to TRBJ1-1, with D possibly matching TRBD1 (6 bases). The V end lost 10 bases, the J end lost 3 bases, and 9 bases lay between the germline ends. This CDR3 has 11 residues. Germline lookup yields CDR1 SNHLY and CDR2 FYNNEI. The CDR3 sequence is CAIQGYTEAFF. The CDR3 DNA sequence: TGTGCCATACAGGGATACACTGAAGCTTTCTTT.

Only a few counts were recorded for this clonotype. The J gene is TRBJ2-1, the V gene TRBV28; D not certain. The CDR3 is 11 residues long. Germline assignment: CDR1 MDHEN and CDR2 SYDVKM. The V gene lost 2 bases and the J gene lost 9 bases, with 5 bases spanning the gap. CDR3 nucleotides: TGTGCCAGCAGTTTAGGGTCTGAGCAGTTCTTC. Protein sequence: CASSLGSEQFF. Filled out from reference TRBV28 and TRBJ2-1, the complete variable domain reads DVKVTQSSRYLVKRTGEKVFLECVQDMDHENMFWYRQDPGLGLRLIYFSYDVKMKEKGDIPEGYSVSREKKERFSLILESASTNQTSMYLCASSLGSEQFFGPGTRLTVL.

The V gene is TRBV7-9, the J gene TRBJ1-5; TRBD1 might be the D (5 bases). Germline values: CDR1 SEHNR, CDR2 FQNEAQ (reference sequence). CDR3 length: 14 residues. V was cut by 6 bases and J by 2 bases, with 11 bases left in between. The CDR3 DNA reads TGTGCCAGCAGTTACGGGGGAGGCAATCAGCCCCAGCATTTT. It translates to CASSYGGGNQPQHF.

This clonotype came up a few times. The chain employs TRBV20-1 and TRBJ2-2; TRBD2 might be the D (5 bases). Per germline, CDR1 DFQATT and CDR2 SNEGSKA (reference sequence). V was shortened by 5 bases and J by 3 bases, with 16 bases between the two germline ends. CDR3 length: 15 residues. The CDR3 protein is CSAHPGSSDTGELFF. Written as DNA, the CDR3 is TGCAGTGCTCACCCGGGATCATCGGACACCGGGGAGCTGTTTTTT.

This clonotype was counted only a few times. In nucleotides, the CDR3 is TGTGCCAGCAGCCCAGGACAGCTCCAAGGGAGGGCTTTCTTT. It is translated as CASSPGQLQGRAFF. V usage is TRBV7-2 and J usage is TRBJ1-1, with D perhaps TRBD1 (6 bases). CDR1 and CDR2 from the germline V gene are SGHTA and FQGNSA. The V gene lost 5 bases and the J gene lost 11 bases, with 21 bases spanning the gap. There are 14 residues in the CDR3. Full variable domain (outside the CDR3, taken from reference TRBV7-2 and TRBJ1-1): GAGVSQSPSNKVTEKGKDVELRCDPISGHTALYWYRQSLGQGLEFLIYFQGNSAPDKSGLPSDRFSAERTGGSVSTLTIQRTQQEDSAVYLCASSPGQLQGRAFFGQGTRLTVV.

This clonotype occurred a few times. The genes are TRBV29-1 and TRBJ2-5; TRBD1 agrees at 10 bases. J gave up 5 bases and V 5 bases, and 8 bases lay outside the gene matches. The CDR3 sequence is 14 residues long. The V gene's germline CDR1 is SQVTM and CDR2 ANQGSEA. Written as DNA, the CDR3 is TGCAGCGTTACCCTCGACAGGGGGCAGGAGACCCAGTACTTC. Translating it yields CSVTLDRGQETQYF.